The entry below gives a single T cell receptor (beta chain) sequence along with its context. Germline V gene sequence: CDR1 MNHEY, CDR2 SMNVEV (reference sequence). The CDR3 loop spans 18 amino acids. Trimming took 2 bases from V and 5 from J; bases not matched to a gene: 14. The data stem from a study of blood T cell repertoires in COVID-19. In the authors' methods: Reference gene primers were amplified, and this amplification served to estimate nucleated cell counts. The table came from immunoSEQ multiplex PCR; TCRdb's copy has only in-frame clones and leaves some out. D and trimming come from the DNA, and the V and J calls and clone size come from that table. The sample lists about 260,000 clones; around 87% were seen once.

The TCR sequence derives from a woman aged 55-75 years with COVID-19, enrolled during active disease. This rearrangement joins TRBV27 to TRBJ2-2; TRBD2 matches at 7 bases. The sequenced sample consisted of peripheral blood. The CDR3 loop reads CASSLRKFGGSGTGELFF. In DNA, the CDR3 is TGTGCCAGCAGTTTAAGGAAGTTCGGCGGGAGCGGAACCGGGGAGCTGTTTTTT.